This T cell receptor (beta chain) was profiled in a study of cytomegalovirus exposure and HLA in healthy donors. The primer mix had 60 Vbeta and 13 Jbeta primers. Data came from immunoSEQ multiplex PCR; TCRdb stores just in-frame clones and leaves some out. The sample has some 110,000 clones, roughly three quarters seen once. CDR1 LNHDA and CDR2 SQIVND come from the germline V gene (reference sequence). V dropped 6 bases and J dropped 10 bases, with 19 bases sitting between them. This CDR3 spans 14 amino acids. Sequenced material: PBMCs. The sequence was collected from a man between 40 and 49 years old in good health and CMV-seronegative. This chain connects TRBV19 to TRBJ1-5, with D perhaps TRBD1 (6 bases). In DNA form, the CDR3 reads TGTGCCAGTAGGCCGGGACACGAGATCCATCCCCAGCATTTT. It is translated as CASRPGHEIHPQHF. Full variable domain (missing parts from reference TRBV19 and TRBJ1-5): DGGITQSPKYLFRKEGQNVTLSCEQNLNHDAMYWYRQDPGQGLRLIYYSQIVNDFQKGDIAEGYSVSREKKESFPLTVTSAQKNPTAFYLCASRPGHEIHPQHFGDGTRLSIL.